The clone carrying this T cell receptor (beta chain) was seen more than once but under ten times. The sample comes from a study of blood T cell repertoires in COVID-19. CDR1 SGHDN and CDR2 FVKESK come from the germline V gene. Trimming pared 5 bases from V and 9 bases from J, leaving 16 bases between. The CDR3 contains 14 residues. Libraries were prepared by immunoSEQ multiplex PCR; TCRdb keeps only in-frame clonotypes and omits some of them. This table holds under 300,000 clones, 82% found once. The rearrangement links TRBV14 to TRBJ2-2; tentatively, D is TRBD1 (6 bases). The sequenced sample was peripheral blood. This receptor was obtained from a woman of 80 years or more with active or convalescent COVID-19. CDR3 in DNA: TGTGCCAGCAGCGGACAGCCCTACGATCGGGAGCTGTTTTTT. This codes for CASSGQPYDRELFF.